This T cell receptor (beta chain) stems from a study of Graves' ophthalmopathy and Graves' hyperthyroidism. Findings of the study overall: Among expanded thyroid clonotypes above 0.001 frequency, most also occurred in blood.

This clonotype was detected ten times or more. What it binds is unknown. TCR beta CDR3 regions were amplified from RNA transcripts. Second-round multiplex PCR came after a first-round RT-PCR that employed HTBI primers. TCRdb ran MiXCR on the multiplex PCR reads and lists one entry per CDR3 protein. This table has about 210,000 distinct CDR3 sequences, 25% to 35% appearing once. Pregnant or lactating patients and those with other autoimmune diseases or uncontrolled infections were excluded. Trimming removed 3 bases from V and 3 bases from J, with 11 bases in between. Germline V lookup: CDR1 LNHDA, CDR2 SQIVND (reference sequence). The CDR3 spans 15 residues.

This clonotype was obtained from a man aged 45 to 65 with Graves' ophthalmopathy. This chain joins TRBV19 and TRBJ2-2; perhaps D is TRBD1 or TRBD2 (5 bases each). Sequencing used peripheral blood. The DNA for the CDR3 is TGTGCCAGTAGTATCGGGGCGGCGCACACCGGGGAGCTGTTTTTT. Its translation: CASSIGAAHTGELFF.